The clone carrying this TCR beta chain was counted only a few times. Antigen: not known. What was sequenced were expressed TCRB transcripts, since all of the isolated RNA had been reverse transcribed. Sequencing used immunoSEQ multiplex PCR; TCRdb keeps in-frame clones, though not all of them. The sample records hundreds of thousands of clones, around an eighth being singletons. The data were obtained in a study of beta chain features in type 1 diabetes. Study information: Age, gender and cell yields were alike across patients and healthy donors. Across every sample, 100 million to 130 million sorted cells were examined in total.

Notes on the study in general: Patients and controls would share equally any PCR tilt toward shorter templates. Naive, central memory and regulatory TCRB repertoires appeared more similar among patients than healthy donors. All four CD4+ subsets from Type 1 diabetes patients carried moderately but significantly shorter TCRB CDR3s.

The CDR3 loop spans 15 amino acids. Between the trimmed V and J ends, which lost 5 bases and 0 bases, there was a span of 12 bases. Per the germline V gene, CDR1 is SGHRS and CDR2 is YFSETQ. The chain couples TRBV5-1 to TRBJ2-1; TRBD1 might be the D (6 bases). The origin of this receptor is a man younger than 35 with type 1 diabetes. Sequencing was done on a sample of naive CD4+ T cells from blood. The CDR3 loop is CASRSRGSSYNEQFF. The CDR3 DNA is TGCGCCAGCAGGAGCAGGGGTAGCTCCTACAATGAGCAGTTCTTC.